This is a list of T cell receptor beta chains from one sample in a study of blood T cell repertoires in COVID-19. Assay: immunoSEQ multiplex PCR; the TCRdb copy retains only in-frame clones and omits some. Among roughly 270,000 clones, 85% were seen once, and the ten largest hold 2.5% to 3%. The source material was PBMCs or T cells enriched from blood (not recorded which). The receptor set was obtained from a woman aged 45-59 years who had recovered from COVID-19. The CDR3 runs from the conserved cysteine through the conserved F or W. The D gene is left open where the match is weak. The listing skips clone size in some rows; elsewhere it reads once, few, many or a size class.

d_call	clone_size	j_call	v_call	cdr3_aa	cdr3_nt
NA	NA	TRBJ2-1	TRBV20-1	CSAPRYNEQFF	TGCAGTGCTCCCCGGTACAATGAGCAGTTCTTC
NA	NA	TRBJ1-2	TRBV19	CATGQNRDYGYTF	TGTGCCACCGGACAAAATCGCGACTATGGCTACACCTTC
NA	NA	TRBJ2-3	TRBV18	CASSQGHGDTQYF	TGTGCCAGCTCACAGGGGCACGGAGATACGCAGTATTTT
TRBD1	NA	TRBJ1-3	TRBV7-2	CASSLNTGGSGNTIYF	TGTGCCAGCAGCTTAAATACAGGGGGATCTGGAAACACCATATATTTT
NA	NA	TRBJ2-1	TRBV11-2	CASRRARDNEQFF	TGTGCCAGCAGGCGTGCCCGGGACAATGAGCAGTTCTTC
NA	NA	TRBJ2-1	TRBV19	CASSTPGLFNEQFF	TGTGCCAGTAGTACCCCGGGACTCTTCAATGAGCAGTTCTTC
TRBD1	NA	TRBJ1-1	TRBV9	CASSAQRQGGNTEAFF	TGTGCCAGCAGCGCTCAAAGACAGGGGGGAAACACTGAAGCTTTCTTT
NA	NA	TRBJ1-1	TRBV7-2	CASSLPVVDTEAFF	TGTGCCAGCAGCCTACCTGTGGTCGACACTGAAGCTTTCTTT
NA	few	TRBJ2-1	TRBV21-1	CASSRWLESYNEQFF	TGTGCCAGCAGCAGATGGCTGGAGTCCTACAATGAGCAGTTCTTC
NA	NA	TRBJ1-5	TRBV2	CASSDFGVRVEPQHF	TGTGCCAGCAGTGATTTTGGCGTCAGGGTAGAGCCCCAGCATTTT
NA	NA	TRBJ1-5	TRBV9	CASSVDALANQPQHF	TGTGCCAGCAGCGTAGATGCTTTAGCAAATCAGCCCCAGCATTTT
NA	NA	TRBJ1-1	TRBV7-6	CASSKRPGGTEAFF	TGTGCCAGCAGCAAACGACCGGGGGGCACTGAAGCTTTCTTT
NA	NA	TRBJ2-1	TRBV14	CASSQVSAREQFF	TGTGCCAGCAGCCAAGTTAGCGCTCGTGAGCAGTTCTTC
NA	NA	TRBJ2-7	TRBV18	CASSPALKEQYF	TGTGCCAGCTCACCGGCCCTTAAGGAGCAGTACTTC
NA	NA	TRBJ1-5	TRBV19	CASNYYRDTYSNQPQHF	TGTGCCAGTAATTACTATCGGGACACCTATAGCAATCAGCCCCAGCATTTT
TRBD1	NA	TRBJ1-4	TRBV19	CASSNQAAGGTGAINEKLFF	TGTGCCAGTAGTAACCAAGCCGCTGGAGGGACAGGGGCGATTAATGAAAAACTGTTTTTT
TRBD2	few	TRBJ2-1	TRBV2	CASRGGSDEQFF	TGTGCCAGCCGGGGGGGGTCAGATGAGCAGTTCTTC
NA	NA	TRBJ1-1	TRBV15	CATSSQKDTEAFF	TGTGCCACCAGCAGTCAGAAAGACACTGAAGCTTTCTTT
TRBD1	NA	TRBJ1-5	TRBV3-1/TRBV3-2	CASSRGTGNWGNQPQHF	TGTGCCAGCAGCCGCGGGACAGGGAATTGGGGCAATCAGCCCCAGCATTTT
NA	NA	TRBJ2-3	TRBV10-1	CASSESGIQGQYF	TGCGCCAGCAGTGAGTCAGGGATACAGGGGCAGTATTTT
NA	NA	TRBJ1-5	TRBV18	CASSPGRQVWDQPQHF	TGTGCCAGCTCACCTGGAAGACAGGTCTGGGATCAGCCCCAGCATTTT
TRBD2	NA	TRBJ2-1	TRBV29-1	CSVEVAGGYNEQFF	TGCAGCGTTGAAGTAGCGGGAGGCTACAATGAGCAGTTCTTC
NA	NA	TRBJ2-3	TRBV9	CASSVVAGTDTQYF	TGTGCCAGCAGCGTAGTTGCGGGAACAGATACGCAGTATTTT
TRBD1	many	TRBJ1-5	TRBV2	CASYETGEVSKPQHF	TGTGCCAGCTATGAGACAGGGGAAGTATCAAAGCCCCAGCATTTT
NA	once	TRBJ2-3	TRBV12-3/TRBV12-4	CASTNGGDTQYF	TGTGCCAGCACGAACGGGGGTGATACGCAGTATTTT
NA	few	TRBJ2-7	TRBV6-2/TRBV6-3	CASSYELQTYEQYF	TGTGCCAGCAGTTACGAGCTGCAAACCTACGAGCAGTACTTC
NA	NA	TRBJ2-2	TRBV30	CAWSVRTRSGELFF	TGTGCCTGGAGTGTTAGAACTAGGAGCGGGGAGCTGTTTTTT
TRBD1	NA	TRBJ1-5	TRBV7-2	CASSLDYRGNQPQHF	TGTGCCAGCAGCTTAGATTACAGGGGGAATCAGCCCCAGCATTTT
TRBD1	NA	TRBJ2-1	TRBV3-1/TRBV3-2	CASSQDRMGTGRYNEQFF	TGTGCCAGCAGCCAAGATCGAATGGGGACAGGGCGATACAATGAGCAGTTCTTC
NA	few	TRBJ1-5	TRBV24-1	CATSDRGLWQPQHF	TGTGCCACCAGTGACAGAGGCCTGTGGCAGCCCCAGCATTTT
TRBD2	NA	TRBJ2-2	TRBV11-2	CASSPLQRGTGELFF	TGTGCCAGCAGCCCCCTCCAGCGGGGTACCGGGGAGCTGTTTTTT
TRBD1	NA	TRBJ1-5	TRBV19	CASSHRDRERNQPQHF	TGTGCCAGTAGTCACCGGGACAGGGAGAGAAATCAGCCCCAGCATTTT
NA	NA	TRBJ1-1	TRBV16	CASSYRTVNTEAFF	TGTGCCAGCAGCTACAGGACCGTGAACACTGAAGCTTTCTTT
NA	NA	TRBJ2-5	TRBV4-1	CASSQDQAQGETQYF	TGCGCCAGCAGCCAAGATCAAGCCCAGGGTGAGACCCAGTACTTC
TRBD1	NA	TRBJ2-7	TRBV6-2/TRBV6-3	CASSPLDRGEQYF	TGTGCCAGCAGCCCCTTAGACAGGGGCGAGCAGTACTTC
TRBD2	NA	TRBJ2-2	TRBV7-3	CASKRDLTGELFF	TGTGCCAGCAAGCGGGACCTCACCGGGGAGCTGTTTTTT
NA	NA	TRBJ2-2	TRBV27	CASSPTLSNTGELFF	TGTGCCAGCAGTCCAACTTTGAGCAACACCGGGGAGCTGTTTTTT
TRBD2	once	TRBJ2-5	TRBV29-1	CSVDGTSGGHQETQYF	TGCAGCGTTGACGGGACTAGCGGGGGCCACCAAGAGACCCAGTACTTC
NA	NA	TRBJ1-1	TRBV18	CASSFRGGVGTEAFF	TGTGCCAGCTCATTTAGAGGGGGGGTAGGAACTGAAGCTTTCTTT
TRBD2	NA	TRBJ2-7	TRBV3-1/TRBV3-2	CASSLRVAGAKPGEQYF	TGTGCCAGCAGCCTTCGAGTAGCGGGGGCCAAACCGGGGGAGCAGTACTTC
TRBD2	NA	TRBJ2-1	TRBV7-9	CASSSPGLAGESSYNEQFF	TGTGCCAGCAGCTCACCGGGACTAGCGGGGGAAAGCTCCTACAATGAGCAGTTCTTC
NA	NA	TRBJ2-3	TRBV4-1	CASSQEQGPRLTSTDTQYF	TGCGCCAGCAGCCAGGAACAGGGTCCAAGGTTAACTAGCACAGATACGCAGTATTTT
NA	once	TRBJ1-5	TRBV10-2	CASSDRDRGQPQHF	TGCGCCAGCAGTGACAGGGATAGGGGTCAGCCCCAGCATTTT
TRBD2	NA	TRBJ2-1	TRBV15	CATSLGGVPYNEQFF	TGTGCCACCAGCCTGGGGGGGGTCCCCTACAATGAGCAGTTCTTC
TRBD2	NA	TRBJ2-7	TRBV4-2	CASSQVGSGGVDEQYF	TGTGCCAGCAGCCAAGTCGGTAGCGGGGGTGTCGACGAGCAGTACTTC
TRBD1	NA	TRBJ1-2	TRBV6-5	CASRTGGYGYTF	TGTGCCAGCAGGACAGGGGGATATGGCTACACCTTC
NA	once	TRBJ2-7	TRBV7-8	CASSSQGHSYEQYF	TGTGCCAGCAGTTCCCAGGGGCACTCCTACGAGCAGTACTTC
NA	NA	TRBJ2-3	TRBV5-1	CASSLLLTDVQYF	TGCGCCAGCAGCTTGCTCCTGACAGACGTCCAGTATTTT
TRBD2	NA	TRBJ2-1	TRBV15	CATSSPGLGDNEQFF	TGTGCCACCAGCAGCCCGGGACTAGGGGACAATGAGCAGTTCTTC
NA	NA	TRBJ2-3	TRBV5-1	CASSLDGSTSTDTQYF	TGCGCCAGCAGCTTGGACGGGTCTACGAGCACAGATACGCAGTATTTT